Sequencing of this T cell receptor (beta chain) was carried out in a study of shared clonotypes between healthy human individuals. Study at large: In total, the donors were two women and a few men aged 18 to 49.

Once extracted for a subset, genomic DNA was divided evenly among several immunoSEQ plates. Assay used: immunoSEQ multiplex PCR; TCRdb lists only in-frame clones, some missing. The sample has 2 million to 2.5 million clones, nearly 97% seen once. Looked up from germline, CDR1 is KGHSH and CDR2 is LQKENI. The CDR3 runs 15 residues. V lost 8 bases and J lost 0; bases outside the gene matches: 6. The chain is built from TRBV18 and TRBJ2-3; 9 bases match TRBD1. This clonotype was sampled from a man in his late teens or twenties in good health. Sequenced input: naive CD4+ T cells sorted from blood. Subset denoted: CD45RA+ positively selected. As DNA, the CDR3 is TGTGCCAGCCAATTACAGGGGGCTAGCACAGATACGCAGTATTTT. This gives the protein CASQLQGASTDTQYF.